This TCR beta chain was sequenced in a study of identical twins. TCRdb fed the 5' RACE reads into MiXCR, producing one record per CDR3 protein. The profile shows roughly 770,000 distinct CDR3 sequences, 15% to 20% of them singletons. Another study also made use of these data, one on T cells expressing NK-cell markers.

The sequencing sample was made of PBMCs. The receptor comes from a young woman in good health.

The CDR3, as DNA: TGTGCCAGCAGCTTAGGGGGACTAGCGGGCCGGGGGACCCAGTACTTC. Protein: CASSLGGLAGRGTQYF. The chain recombines TRBV7-2 with TRBJ2-5; 12 positions match TRBD2. The CDR3 is 16 residues long. With 1 base clipped from V and 7 bases from J, the junction kept 7 bases outside the gene matches. The germline V gene has CDR1 SGHTA and CDR2 FQGNSA.